Listed below are T cell receptor beta chains from one sample, sequenced in a study of shared clonotypes between healthy human individuals. Clones were read by immunoSEQ multiplex PCR, and TCRdb kept only the in-frame ones, dropping some. The repertoire holds roughly 810,000 clones, with approximately 96% as singletons. The sequenced sample was naive CD8+ T cells sorted from blood. These receptor sequences come from a man under 40 in good health. CDR3s include the opening cysteine and the closing phenylalanine or tryptophan. Fields, in order: D gene, V gene, CDR3 protein. D genes are given only for firm matches.

D gene: TRBD2
V gene: TRBV7-9
CDR3 protein: CASSLEGLAGDTQYF

D gene: TRBD2
V gene: TRBV4-3
CDR3 protein: CASSQDLGLAGGLTGVQYF

D gene: NA
V gene: TRBV7-6
CDR3 protein: CASSRAWGTDTQYF

D gene: NA
V gene: TRBV7-9
CDR3 protein: CASRPRTGRYEQYF

D gene: TRBD1
V gene: TRBV7-6
CDR3 protein: CASSLGDSYGYTF

D gene: NA
V gene: TRBV12-1
CDR3 protein: CASSLGTSGRPGELFF

D gene: NA
V gene: TRBV6-1
CDR3 protein: CASNTPEGQQAFF

D gene: TRBD2
V gene: TRBV18
CDR3 protein: CASSQTGTSARNSYEQYF

D gene: NA
V gene: TRBV27
CDR3 protein: CASSRLTGELFF

D gene: TRBD2
V gene: TRBV19
CDR3 protein: CASSFLAGGTGELFF

D gene: NA
V gene: TRBV11-2
CDR3 protein: CASSFDGFTRGTDTQYF

D gene: NA
V gene: TRBV9
CDR3 protein: CASSLPRETGQTGELFF

D gene: TRBD2
V gene: TRBV11-2
CDR3 protein: CASSEGLAGGETQYF

D gene: NA
V gene: TRBV13
CDR3 protein: CASSLGTNEKLFF

D gene: NA
V gene: TRBV14
CDR3 protein: CASSQDALTNFKETQYF

D gene: TRBD2
V gene: TRBV7-6
CDR3 protein: CASSPGWSSGNTGELFF

D gene: NA
V gene: TRBV5-4
CDR3 protein: CASTVTVSSYEQYF

D gene: TRBD1
V gene: TRBV7-8
CDR3 protein: CASSLGSGQGAFEQYF

D gene: TRBD2
V gene: TRBV7-3
CDR3 protein: CASSSIGSGSVYNEQFF

D gene: NA
V gene: TRBV7-2
CDR3 protein: CASTLPIGPTVNEQFF

D gene: NA
V gene: TRBV4-1
CDR3 protein: CASSQVDTGITNYGYTF

D gene: TRBD1
V gene: TRBV6-1
CDR3 protein: CASSEAIGTGGYNQPQHF

D gene: NA
V gene: TRBV7-8
CDR3 protein: CASSKTENYGYTF

D gene: TRBD2
V gene: TRBV6-6
CDR3 protein: CASSTSGGVSEQYF

D gene: NA
V gene: TRBV27
CDR3 protein: CASSLNTGRSSRYEQYF

D gene: NA
V gene: TRBV28
CDR3 protein: CASSLSGDYEQYF

D gene: NA
V gene: TRBV7-2
CDR3 protein: CASSLRGRVGRNTEAFF

D gene: NA
V gene: TRBV5-6
CDR3 protein: CASSLAVQLTNEKLFF

D gene: TRBD2
V gene: TRBV29-1
CDR3 protein: CSVVGRAEQFF

D gene: NA
V gene: TRBV14
CDR3 protein: CASSPLENNAIGNTIYF

D gene: NA
V gene: TRBV11-2
CDR3 protein: CASSWTFSYEQYF

D gene: NA
V gene: TRBV4-2
CDR3 protein: CASSQEGTGEQYF

D gene: NA
V gene: TRBV4-1
CDR3 protein: CASSRNIGTGEAFF

D gene: NA
V gene: TRBV11-2
CDR3 protein: CASSSLALEQFF

D gene: TRBD1
V gene: TRBV30
CDR3 protein: CAWSVGTGGYEQYF

D gene: NA
V gene: TRBV29-1
CDR3 protein: CSVEGNNNEQFF

D gene: NA
V gene: TRBV5-4
CDR3 protein: CASSSGLGGSPYEQYF

D gene: TRBD2
V gene: TRBV6-6
CDR3 protein: CASHLLAGPRTGELFF

D gene: NA
V gene: TRBV7-9
CDR3 protein: CASSSGGGPNEQFF

D gene: NA
V gene: TRBV29-1
CDR3 protein: CSVEVGGGETQYF

D gene: NA
V gene: TRBV15
CDR3 protein: CATSRDSRQGLFFDIQYF

D gene: NA
V gene: TRBV27
CDR3 protein: CASSFWAGSTDTQYF

D gene: NA
V gene: TRBV7-8
CDR3 protein: CASSLVGTIESYGYTF

D gene: NA
V gene: TRBV2
CDR3 protein: CASSEEGSYNEQFF

D gene: NA
V gene: TRBV7-9
CDR3 protein: CASSLSRNEQFF

D gene: NA
V gene: TRBV9
CDR3 protein: CASSGDTGVHTGELFF

D gene: NA
V gene: TRBV28
CDR3 protein: CASSSRQYYEQYF

D gene: TRBD1
V gene: TRBV5-4
CDR3 protein: CASSMGQINYGYTF

D gene: NA
V gene: TRBV5-1
CDR3 protein: CASMVSALGDRTPGELFF

D gene: TRBD1
V gene: TRBV5-1
CDR3 protein: CASSLTGQGSYNEQFF

D gene: NA
V gene: TRBV15
CDR3 protein: CATSRDRGSSQPQHF

D gene: NA
V gene: TRBV5-4
CDR3 protein: CASSPVRASSYNEQFF

D gene: TRBD2
V gene: TRBV6-1
CDR3 protein: CASDTGTRDYNEQFF